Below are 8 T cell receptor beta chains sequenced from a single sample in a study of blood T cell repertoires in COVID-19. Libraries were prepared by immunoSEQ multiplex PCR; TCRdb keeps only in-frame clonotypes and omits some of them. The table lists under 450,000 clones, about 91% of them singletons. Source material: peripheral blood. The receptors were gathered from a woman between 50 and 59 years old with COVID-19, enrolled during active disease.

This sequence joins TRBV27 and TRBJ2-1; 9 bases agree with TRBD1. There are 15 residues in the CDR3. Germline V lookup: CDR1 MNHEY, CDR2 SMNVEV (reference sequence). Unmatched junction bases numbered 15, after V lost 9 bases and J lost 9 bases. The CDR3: CASFPGQGFPGEQFF. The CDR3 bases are TGTGCCAGTTTTCCGGGACAGGGTTTTCCGGGTGAGCAGTTCTTC.

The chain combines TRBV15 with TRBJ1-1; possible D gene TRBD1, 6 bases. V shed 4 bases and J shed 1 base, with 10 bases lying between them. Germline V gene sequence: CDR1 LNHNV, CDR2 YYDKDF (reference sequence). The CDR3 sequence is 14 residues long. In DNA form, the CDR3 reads TGTGCCACCAGCACTGGACAGTCGAACACTGAAGCTTTCTTT. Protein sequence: CATSTGQSNTEAFF.

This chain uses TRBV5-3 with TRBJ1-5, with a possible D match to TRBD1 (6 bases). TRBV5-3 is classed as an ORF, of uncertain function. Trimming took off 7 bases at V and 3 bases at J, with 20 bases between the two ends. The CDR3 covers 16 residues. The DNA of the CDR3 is TGTGCCAGAGGACGGCCCGACAGGACATACAATCAGCCCCAGCATTTT. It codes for CARGRPDRTYNQPQHF.

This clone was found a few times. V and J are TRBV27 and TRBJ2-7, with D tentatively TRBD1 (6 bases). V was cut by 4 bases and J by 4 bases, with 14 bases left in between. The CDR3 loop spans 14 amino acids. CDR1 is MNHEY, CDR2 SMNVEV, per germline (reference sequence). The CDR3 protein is CASSSRDNRYEQYF. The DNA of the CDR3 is TGTGCCAGCAGTTCTAGGGACAATCGATACGAGCAGTACTTC.

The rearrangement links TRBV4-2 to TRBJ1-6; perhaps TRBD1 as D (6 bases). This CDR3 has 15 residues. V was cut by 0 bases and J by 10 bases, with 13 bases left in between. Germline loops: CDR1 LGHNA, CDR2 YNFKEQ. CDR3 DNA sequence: TGTGCCAGCAGCCAAGATCAACAGGACAGCTCACCCCTCCACTTT. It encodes CASSQDQQDSSPLHF.

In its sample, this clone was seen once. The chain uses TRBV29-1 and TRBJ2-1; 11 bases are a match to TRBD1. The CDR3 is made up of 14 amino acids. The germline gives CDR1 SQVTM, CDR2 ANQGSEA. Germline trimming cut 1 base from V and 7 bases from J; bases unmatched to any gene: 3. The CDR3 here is CSVEGTGGLNEQFF. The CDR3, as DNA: TGCAGCGTTGAAGGGACAGGGGGCCTGAATGAGCAGTTCTTC.

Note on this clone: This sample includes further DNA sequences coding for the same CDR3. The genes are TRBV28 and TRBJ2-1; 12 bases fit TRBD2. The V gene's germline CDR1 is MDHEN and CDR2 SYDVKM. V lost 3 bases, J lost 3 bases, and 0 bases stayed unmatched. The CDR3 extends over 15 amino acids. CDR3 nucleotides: TGTGCCAGCAGTTTGACTAGCGGGGGCTACAATGAGCAGTTCTTC. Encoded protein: CASSLTSGGYNEQFF. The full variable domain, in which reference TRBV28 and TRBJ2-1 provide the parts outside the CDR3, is DVKVTQSSRYLVKRTGEKVFLECVQDMDHENMFWYRQDPGLGLRLIYFSYDVKMKEKGDIPEGYSVSREKKERFSLILESASTNQTSMYLCASSLTSGGYNEQFFGPGTRLTVL.

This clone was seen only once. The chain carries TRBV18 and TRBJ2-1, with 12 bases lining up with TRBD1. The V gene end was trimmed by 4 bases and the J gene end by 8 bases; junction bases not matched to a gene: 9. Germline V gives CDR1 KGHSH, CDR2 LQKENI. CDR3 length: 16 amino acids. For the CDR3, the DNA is TGTGCCAGCTCACGAAACTCCCGGGACAGGGGGCATGAGCAGTTCTTC. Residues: CASSRNSRDRGHEQFF.